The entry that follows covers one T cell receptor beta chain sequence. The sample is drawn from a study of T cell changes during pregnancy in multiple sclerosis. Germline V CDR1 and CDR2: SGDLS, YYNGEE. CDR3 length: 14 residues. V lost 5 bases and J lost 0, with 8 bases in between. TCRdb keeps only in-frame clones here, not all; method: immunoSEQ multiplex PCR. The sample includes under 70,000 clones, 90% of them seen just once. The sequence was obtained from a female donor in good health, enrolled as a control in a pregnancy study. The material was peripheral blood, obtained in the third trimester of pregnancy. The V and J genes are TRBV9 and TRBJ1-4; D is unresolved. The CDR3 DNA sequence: TGTGCCAGCAGTTCCGGGACAACTAATGAAAAACTGTTTTTT. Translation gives CASSSGTTNEKLFF.